Shown below are 10 T cell receptor beta chains from a single sample sequenced in a study of blood T cell repertoires in COVID-19. Only in-frame clones appear in the TCRdb table, and some are missing; sequencing was by immunoSEQ multiplex PCR. This table has approximately 250,000 clones, roughly 89% appearing once. The material sequenced was PBMCs or T cells enriched from blood (not recorded which). The receptors were sampled from a woman aged 30 to 39 who had recovered from COVID-19.

Turning to this clone: The junction departs from germline at one end; a sequencing error may be responsible. This chain joins TRBV4-3 and TRBJ1-1; D unresolved. Germline V gene sequence: CDR1 LGHNA, CDR2 YSLEER. The CDR3 has 11 amino acids. The CDR3 region is CASSQDWAKIF. CDR3 bases: TGCGCCAGCAGCCAAGATTGGGCCAAGATATTT.

This chain links TRBV5-1 with TRBJ1-2, with TRBD1 matching 7 bases. Unmatched junction bases numbered 13, after V lost 0 bases and J lost 14 bases. Germline CDR1 and CDR2: SGHRS and YFSETQ. The CDR3 is 14 amino acids. As DNA, the CDR3 is TGCGCCAGCAGCTTGGACGGACAGGTGGGGGTTGAGACCTTC. Amino acid sequence: CASSLDGQVGVETF.

The CDR3 sequence is CASSLVSVTDTQYF. CDR3 in DNA: TGTGCCAGCAGCTTGGTTTCGGTCACAGATACGCAGTATTTT. The chain has TRBV5-4 and TRBJ2-3, with D uncertain. The V end was cut by 0 bases, the J end by 2 bases, with 7 bases between. Germline values: CDR1 SGHNT, CDR2 YYREEE (reference sequence). CDR3 length equals 14 residues.

The chain joins TRBV7-8 to TRBJ2-7; 7 bases align to TRBD1. The ends lost 7 bases at V and 3 bases at J; junction bases unmatched: 6. Germline loops: CDR1 SGHVS, CDR2 FQNEAQ. The CDR3 covers 13 residues. The CDR3 nucleotides are TGTGCCAGCAATCGGGACAGAAGCTACGAGCAGTACTTC. Protein: CASNRDRSYEQYF.

The chain links TRBV5-8 to TRBJ2-7; maybe TRBD2 (6 bases). The CDR3 totals 14 residues. Germline loops: CDR1 SGHTS, CDR2 YDEGEE. The ends were cut back, 0 bases at V and 2 bases at J, with 9 bases in the middle. The CDR3 DNA is TGTGCCAGCAGCTTGGGCGGGATTCCCTACGAGCAGTACTTC. It translates to CASSLGGIPYEQYF.

J is TRBJ1-1 and V is TRBV5-4, with D unclear. The V gene lost 5 bases and the J gene lost 7 bases, with 15 bases spanning the gap. This CDR3 is 13 amino acids long. CDR1 is SGHNT, CDR2 YYREEE, per germline (reference sequence). In DNA form, the CDR3 reads TGTGCCAGCAGATGGGAGGGAGTCGGTGAAGCTTTCTTT. This translates into CASRWEGVGEAFF.

The gene calls are TRBV18 and TRBJ2-2; possible D gene TRBD2, 7 bases. Germline lookup yields CDR1 KGHSH and CDR2 LQKENI. Trimming stripped 4 bases from V and 5 bases from J, with 17 bases between. The CDR3 runs 16 residues. CDR3 loop: CASSLQGRGRTGELFF. CDR3 DNA sequence: TGTGCCAGCTCACTACAGGGTCGCGGGAGAACCGGGGAGCTGTTTTTT.

The V gene is TRBV18, the J gene TRBJ1-1, with D perhaps matching TRBD1 (6 bases). Trimming pared 6 bases from V and 5 bases from J, leaving 19 bases between. The CDR3 sequence is 15 residues long. CDR1 KGHSH and CDR2 LQKENI come from the germline V gene. CDR3 sequence (DNA): TGTGCCAGCTCCTCAGGGGCGCAATTAGAAACTGAAGCTTTCTTT. Amino acid sequence: CASSSGAQLETEAFF.

The chain recombines TRBV5-4 with TRBJ1-3; 10 positions agree with TRBD1. V was pared by 2 bases and J by 2 bases, with 4 bases of the junction left unmatched. Germline CDR1 SGHNT, CDR2 YYREEE (reference sequence). The CDR3 runs 16 residues. The CDR3 here is CASSFDGTGAGNTIYF. CDR3 nucleotides: TGTGCCAGCAGCTTCGACGGGACAGGGGCTGGAAACACCATATATTTT.

This clone was detected only a few times. This chain connects TRBV9 to TRBJ2-3; possibly TRBD1 for D (6 bases). Germline V gene sequence: CDR1 SGDLS, CDR2 YYNGEE. Trimming shortened V by 1 base and J by 2 bases, and 11 bases separated the two germline ends. CDR3 length: 15 residues. The DNA of the CDR3 is TGTGCCAGCAGCGTACAACAGGGCCTCACAGATACGCAGTATTTT. It encodes CASSVQQGLTDTQYF.